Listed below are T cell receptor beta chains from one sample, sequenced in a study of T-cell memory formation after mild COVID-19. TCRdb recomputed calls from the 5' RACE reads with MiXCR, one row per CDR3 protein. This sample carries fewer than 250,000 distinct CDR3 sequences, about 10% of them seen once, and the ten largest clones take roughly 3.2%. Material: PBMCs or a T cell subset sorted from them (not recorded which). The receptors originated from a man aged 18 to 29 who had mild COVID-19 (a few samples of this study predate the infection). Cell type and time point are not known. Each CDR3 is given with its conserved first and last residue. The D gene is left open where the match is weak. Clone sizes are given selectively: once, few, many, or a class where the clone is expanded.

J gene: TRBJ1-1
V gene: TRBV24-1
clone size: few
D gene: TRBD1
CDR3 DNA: TGTGCCACCAAGAAGGGGACAGGGAAGGACACTGAAGCTTTCTTT
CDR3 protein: CATKKGTGKDTEAFF

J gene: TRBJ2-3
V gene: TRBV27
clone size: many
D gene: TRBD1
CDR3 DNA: TGTGCCAGTCAAATCAGGGGGCGACGAGGGGATACGCAGTATTTT
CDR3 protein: CASQIRGRRGDTQYF

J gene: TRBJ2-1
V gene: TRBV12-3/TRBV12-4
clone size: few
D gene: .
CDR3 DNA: TGTGCCAGCAGTTTTTGGGTTGAGCAGTTCTTC
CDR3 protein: CASSFWVEQFF

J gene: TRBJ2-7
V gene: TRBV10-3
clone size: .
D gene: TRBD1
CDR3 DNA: TGTGCCATCAGTATACAGGGGCCTGGCGAGCAGTACTTC
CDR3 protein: CAISIQGPGEQYF

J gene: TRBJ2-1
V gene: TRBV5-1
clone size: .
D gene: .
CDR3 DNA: TGCGCCAGCAGCTCGGGGAGTCCATACAATGAGCAGTTCTTC
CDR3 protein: CASSSGSPYNEQFF

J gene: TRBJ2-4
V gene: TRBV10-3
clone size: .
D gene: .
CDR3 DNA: TGTGCCATCAGTTCGAACCAGTCGGGAATGGACATTCAGTACTTC
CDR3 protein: CAISSNQSGMDIQYF

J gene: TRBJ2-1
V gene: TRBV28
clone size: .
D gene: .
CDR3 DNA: TGTGCCAGCACCCTGCGTAGGAGCTCCGTCTACAATGAGCAGTTCTTC
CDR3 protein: CASTLRRSSVYNEQFF

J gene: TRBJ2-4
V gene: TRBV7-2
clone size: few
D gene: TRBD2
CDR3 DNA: TGTGCCAGCAGCATGACTAGCGGGGGCGGGAACATTCAGTACTTC
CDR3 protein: CASSMTSGGGNIQYF

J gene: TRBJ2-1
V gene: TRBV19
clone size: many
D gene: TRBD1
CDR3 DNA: TGTGCCAGCAACCCGACAGGGGGGGATGAGCAGTTCTTC
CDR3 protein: CASNPTGGDEQFF

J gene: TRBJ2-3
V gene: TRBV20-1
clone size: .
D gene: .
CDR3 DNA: TGCAGTGCTGTCTGGGGGAGCACACATACGCAGTATTTT
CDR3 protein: CSAVWGSTHTQYF

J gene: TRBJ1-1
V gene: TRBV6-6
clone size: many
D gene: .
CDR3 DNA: TGTGCCAGCAGCCCTAGTCGTGGCACTGAAGCTTTCTTT
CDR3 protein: CASSPSRGTEAFF

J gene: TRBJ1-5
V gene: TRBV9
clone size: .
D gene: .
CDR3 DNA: TGTGCCAGCAGCCGAGGCGGGGCAAGCAATCAGCCCCAGCATTTT
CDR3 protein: CASSRGGASNQPQHF

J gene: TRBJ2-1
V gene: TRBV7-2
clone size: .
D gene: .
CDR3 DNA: TGTGCCAGCAGCTCGAGTAGGCTCGGAGAGCAGTTCTTC
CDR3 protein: CASSSSRLGEQFF

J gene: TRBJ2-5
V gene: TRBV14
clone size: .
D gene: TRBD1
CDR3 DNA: TGTGCCAGCAGCCAGCCCCAAGTGACAGGGGGCGAGCGGGAGACCCAGTACTTC
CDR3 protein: CASSQPQVTGGERETQYF

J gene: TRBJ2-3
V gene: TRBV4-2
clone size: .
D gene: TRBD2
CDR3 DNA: TGTGCCAGCAGCCAGAGTAGCGGGGGGGCAGATACGCAGTATTTT
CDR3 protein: CASSQSSGGADTQYF

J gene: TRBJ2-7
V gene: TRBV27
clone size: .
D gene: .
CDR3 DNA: TGTGCCAGCGCGAAGGTGGGGGACGAGCAGTACTTC
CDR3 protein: CASAKVGDEQYF

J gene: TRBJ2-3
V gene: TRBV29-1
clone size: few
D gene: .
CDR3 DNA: TGCAGCGTCGCCCTAACAGGCCCAGATACGCAGTATTTT
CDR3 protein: CSVALTGPDTQYF

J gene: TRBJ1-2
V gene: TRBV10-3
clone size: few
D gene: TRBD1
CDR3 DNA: TGTGCCATCAGTGAGTCGATAATAGGACAGGCCCACTATGGCTACACCTTC
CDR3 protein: CAISESIIGQAHYGYTF

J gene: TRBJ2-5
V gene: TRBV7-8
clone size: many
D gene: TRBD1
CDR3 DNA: TGTGCCAGCAGCCTCGACAGGGTCGAGACCCAGTACTTC
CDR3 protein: CASSLDRVETQYF

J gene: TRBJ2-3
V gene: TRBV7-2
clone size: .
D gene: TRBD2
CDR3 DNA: TGTGCCAGCAGCTCCCCTGGGCTAGCGGCCGACCCCCAGTATTTT
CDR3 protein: CASSSPGLAADPQYF

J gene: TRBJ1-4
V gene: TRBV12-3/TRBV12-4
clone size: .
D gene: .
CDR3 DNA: TGTGCCAGCAGTACCGGGGGGCCCGCAGCAACTAATGAAAAACTGTTTTTT
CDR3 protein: CASSTGGPAATNEKLFF

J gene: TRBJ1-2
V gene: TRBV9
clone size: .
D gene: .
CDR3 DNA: TGTGCCAGCAGCAAAGGGTTTGGCTACACCTTC
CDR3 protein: CASSKGFGYTF

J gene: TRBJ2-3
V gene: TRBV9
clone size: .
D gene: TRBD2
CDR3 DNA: TGTGCCAGCAGCCTAGCGGGGGGAAAAAACACAGATACGCAGTATTTT
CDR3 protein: CASSLAGGKNTDTQYF

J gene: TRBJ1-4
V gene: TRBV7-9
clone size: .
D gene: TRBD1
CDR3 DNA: TGTTCCAGCAGCTGGGACAGCGCTAATGAAAAACTGTTTTTT
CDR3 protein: CSSSWDSANEKLFF

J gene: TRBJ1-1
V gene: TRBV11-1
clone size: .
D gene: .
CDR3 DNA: TGTGCCAGCAGCTTATTCGGGGCCTCGACTGAAGCTTTCTTT
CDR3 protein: CASSLFGASTEAFF

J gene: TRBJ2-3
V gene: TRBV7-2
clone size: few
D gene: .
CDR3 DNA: TGTGCCAGCCGGGGGGGACAGACCACAGATACGCAGTATTTT
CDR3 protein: CASRGGQTTDTQYF

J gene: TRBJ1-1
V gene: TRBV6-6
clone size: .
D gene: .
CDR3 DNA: TGTGCCAGCGCCAGTTTGAGCCCCAACACTGAAGCTTTCTTT
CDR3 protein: CASASLSPNTEAFF

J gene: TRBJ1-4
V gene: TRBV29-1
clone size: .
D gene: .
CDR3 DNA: TGCAGCGTGGGTGTGGGGGCCGATGAAAAACTGTTTTTT
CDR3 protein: CSVGVGADEKLFF

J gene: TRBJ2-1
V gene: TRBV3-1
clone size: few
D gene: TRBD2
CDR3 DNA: TGTGCCAGCAGCCAAGTTAGCGGGGGGGCAGGAGAGCAGTTCTTC
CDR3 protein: CASSQVSGGAGEQFF

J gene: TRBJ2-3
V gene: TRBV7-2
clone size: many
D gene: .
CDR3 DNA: TGTGCCAGCAGCTTACGCCAGGGAGCAGATACGCAGTATTTT
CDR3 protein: CASSLRQGADTQYF

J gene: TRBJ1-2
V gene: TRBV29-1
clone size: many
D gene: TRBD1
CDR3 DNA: TGCAGCGTTGTCGCGGGACAGGGGTCGCGCTACACCTTC
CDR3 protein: CSVVAGQGSRYTF